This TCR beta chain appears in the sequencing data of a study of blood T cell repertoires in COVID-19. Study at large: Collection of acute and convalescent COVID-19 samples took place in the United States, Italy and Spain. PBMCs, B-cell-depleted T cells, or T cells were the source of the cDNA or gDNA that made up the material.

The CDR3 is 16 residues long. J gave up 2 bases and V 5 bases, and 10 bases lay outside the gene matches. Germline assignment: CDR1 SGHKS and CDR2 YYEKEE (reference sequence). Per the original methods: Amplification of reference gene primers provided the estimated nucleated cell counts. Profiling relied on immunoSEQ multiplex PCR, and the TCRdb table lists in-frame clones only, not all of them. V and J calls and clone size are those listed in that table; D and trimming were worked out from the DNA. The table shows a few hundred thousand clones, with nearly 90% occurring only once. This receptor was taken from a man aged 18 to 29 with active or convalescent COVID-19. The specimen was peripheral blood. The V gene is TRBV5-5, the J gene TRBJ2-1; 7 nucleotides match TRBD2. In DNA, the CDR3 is TGTGCCAGCAGGGACATCGGGACTATTCCCTACAATGAGCAGTTCTTC. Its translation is CASRDIGTIPYNEQFF.